This T cell receptor (beta chain) is drawn from a study of T cells of healthy individuals (dated by TCRdb to about 2018). The CDR3 covers 15 residues, taking in both the cysteine and the phenylalanine. Just the 45-base CDR3 DNA is kept, in frame starting at base 1. CDR1 and CDR2, looked up from the germline V gene, are SGHRS and YFSETQ. The V end gives up 4 bases and the J end 10 bases, leaving 11 bases in the junction not matched to a gene. Receptors were amplified or captured by 5' RACE. Sequenced on an Illumina MiSeq. The public sequencing data were trimmed at Q25 with fastp and processed into clonotypes with MiXCR by TCRdb, which kept only in-frame beta chains. Each CDR3 protein appears once, grouped with its most common genes and DNA. This sample comprises tens of thousands of distinct CDR3 sequences, 15% to 20% of them detected only once. About 4.4% of the sample is in the top ten clones. In the case of this clonotype: This receptor's antigen is unknown. No per-base quality is available; no much larger clone lies one base away.

The sequence is built from TRBV5-1 and TRBJ2-1, and TRBD1 matches 10 of the central bases. The sequence was collected from a human donor in good health. The DNA is as follows: TGCGCCAGCAGCGCTGACAGGGGGCGAAGGGACGAGCAGTTCTTC. Its protein is CASSADRGRRDEQFF. With the portions outside the CDR3 filled from the reference TRBV5-1 and TRBJ2-1 genes, the complete variable region becomes KAGVTQTPRYLIKTRGQQVTLSCSPISGHRSVSWYQQTPGQGLQFLFEYFSETQRNKGNFPGRFSGRQFSNSRSEMNVSTLELGDSALYLCASSADRGRRDEQFFGPGTRLTVL.